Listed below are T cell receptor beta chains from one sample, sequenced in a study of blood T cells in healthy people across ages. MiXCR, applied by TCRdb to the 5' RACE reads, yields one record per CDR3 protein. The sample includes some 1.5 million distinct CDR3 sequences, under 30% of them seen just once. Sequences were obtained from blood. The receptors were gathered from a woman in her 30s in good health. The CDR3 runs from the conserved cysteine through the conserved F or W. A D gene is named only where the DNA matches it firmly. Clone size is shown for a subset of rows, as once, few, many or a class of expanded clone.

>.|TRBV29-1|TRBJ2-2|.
TGCAGCGTTCGGTCGACGGTGAACACCGGGGAGCTGTTTTTT
CSVRSTVNTGELFF
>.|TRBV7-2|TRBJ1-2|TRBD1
TGTGCCAGCAGCTACCGGGACAGGGGGATGCAATATGGCTACACCTTC
CASSYRDRGMQYGYTF
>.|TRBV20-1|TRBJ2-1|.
TGCAGTGCTATTCCCATAACGGCGAGTGAGCAGTTCTTC
CSAIPITASEQFF
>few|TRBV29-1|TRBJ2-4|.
TGCAGCGTTGAAGTGATCGAGGCAGTAGCGTACTTC
CSVEVIEAVAYF
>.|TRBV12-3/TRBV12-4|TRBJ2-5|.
TGTGCCGGCAGTTTGGGGTGGGGGGGCAAAGAGACCCAGTACTTC
CAGSLGWGGKETQYF
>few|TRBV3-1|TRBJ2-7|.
TGTGCCAGCAGCCTGGGACCGTCGGGCCTTTACGAGCAGTACTTC
CASSLGPSGLYEQYF
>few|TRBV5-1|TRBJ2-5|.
TGCGCCAGCAGCTTGGGCCCGTCCGAAGAGACCCAGTACTTC
CASSLGPSEETQYF
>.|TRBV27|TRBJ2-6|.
TGTGCCAGCAGTCCCAGGATGGCTGGGGCCAACGTCCTGACTTTC
CASSPRMAGANVLTF
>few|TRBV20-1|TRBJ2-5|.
TGCAGTGCTACCTACTCGGGCGCAAGAAAAGAGACCCAGTACTTC
CSATYSGARKETQYF
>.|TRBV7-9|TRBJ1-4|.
TGTGCCAGCAGCTCTGCAGGGTCAGTTAATGAAAAACTGTTTTTT
CASSSAGSVNEKLFF
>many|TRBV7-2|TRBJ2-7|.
TGTGCCAGCAACAGGGACGGTCGCGAGCAGTACTTC
CASNRDGREQYF
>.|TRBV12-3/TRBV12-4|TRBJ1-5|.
TGTGCCAGCAAACGGGAGGTGTGCACAGATACGCAGCATTTT
CASKREVCTDTQHF